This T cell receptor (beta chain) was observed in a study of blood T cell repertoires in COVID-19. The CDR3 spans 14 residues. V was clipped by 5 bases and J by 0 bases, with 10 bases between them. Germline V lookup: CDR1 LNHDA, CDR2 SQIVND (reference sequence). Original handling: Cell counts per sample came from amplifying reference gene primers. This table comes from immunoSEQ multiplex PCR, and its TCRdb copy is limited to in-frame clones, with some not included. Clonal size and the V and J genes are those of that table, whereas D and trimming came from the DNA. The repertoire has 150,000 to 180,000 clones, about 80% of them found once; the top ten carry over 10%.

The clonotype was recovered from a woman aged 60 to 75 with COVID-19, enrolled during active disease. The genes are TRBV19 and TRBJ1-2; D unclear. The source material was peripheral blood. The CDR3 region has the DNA TGTGCCAGTAGTCAACAGAGTTCTAACTATGGCTACACCTTC. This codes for CASSQQSSNYGYTF.